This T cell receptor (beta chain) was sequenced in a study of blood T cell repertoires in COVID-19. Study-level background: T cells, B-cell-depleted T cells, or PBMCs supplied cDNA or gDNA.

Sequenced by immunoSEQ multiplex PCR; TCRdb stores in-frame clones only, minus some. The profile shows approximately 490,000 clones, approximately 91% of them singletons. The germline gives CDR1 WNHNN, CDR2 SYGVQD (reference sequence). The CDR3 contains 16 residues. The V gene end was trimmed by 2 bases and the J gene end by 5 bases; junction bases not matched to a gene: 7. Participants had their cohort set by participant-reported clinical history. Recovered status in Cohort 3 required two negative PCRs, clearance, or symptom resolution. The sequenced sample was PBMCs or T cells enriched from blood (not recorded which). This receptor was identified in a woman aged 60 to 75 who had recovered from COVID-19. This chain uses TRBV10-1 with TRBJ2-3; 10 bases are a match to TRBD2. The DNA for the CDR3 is TGCGCCAGCAGTGAGAGGGCTAGCGGGGGTTTAGATACGCAGTATTTT. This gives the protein CASSERASGGLDTQYF.